The 10 T cell receptor beta chains given below trace back to one sample, sequenced in a study of shared clonotypes between healthy human individuals. Sequencing used immunoSEQ multiplex PCR; TCRdb keeps in-frame clones, though not all of them. The sample comprises 1,400,000 or so clones, roughly 98.5% of which are singletons, and over 0.3% rests with the top ten. Sequenced sample: naive CD4+ T cells sorted from blood. This sample's subset: CD45RA+ positively selected. These receptors were obtained from a man aged 25 to 45 in good health.

The chain has TRBV5-5 and TRBJ2-7; 9 bases are shared with TRBD1. Germline V gene lookup returns CDR1 SGHKS and CDR2 YYEKEE (reference sequence). There are 12 residues in the CDR3. After removal of 7 bases from V and 2 bases from J, the junction contained 1 base not matched to a gene. CDR3 residues: CASWDRAYEQYF. For the CDR3, the DNA is TGTGCCAGCTGGGACAGGGCCTACGAGCAGTACTTC.

The chain uses TRBV7-2 and TRBJ2-7; TRBD1 is a possible D gene (6 bases). The CDR3 spans 16 residues. The germline V gene encodes CDR1 SGHTA and CDR2 FQGNSA. With 5 bases removed from V and 3 bases from J, the gap between germline ends came to 20 bases. CDR3 DNA sequence: TGTGCCAGCAGCCTTATGGCTCCCGAACAGGGCTACGAGCAGTACTTC. This translates into CASSLMAPEQGYEQYF.

This clone showed up just once. The V and J genes are TRBV5-1 and TRBJ1-5, with TRBD1 matching over 9 bases. The junction had 10 bases not matched to a gene; V was cut back by 3 bases and J by 0 bases. The germline V gene encodes CDR1 SGHRS and CDR2 YFSETQ. CDR3 length equals 18 residues. The CDR3 DNA reads TGCGCCAGCAGCTGGGACAGGGAGAAGCAATATAGCAATCAGCCCCAGCATTTT. Protein: CASSWDREKQYSNQPQHF.

The genes are TRBV6-5 and TRBJ2-3, with no clear D. Trimming stripped 0 bases from V and 4 bases from J, with 5 bases between. Germline CDR1 and CDR2: MNHEY and SVGAGI. The CDR3 spans 13 residues. The CDR3 DNA reads TGTGCCAGCAGTTACTCGGTCGCAGATACGCAGTATTTT. This encodes CASSYSVADTQYF.

The chain couples TRBV5-4 to TRBJ1-5; D might be TRBD1 (6 bases). The CDR3 loop spans 16 amino acids. V was clipped by 0 bases and J by 2 bases, with 12 bases between them. Germline V gene data show CDR1 as SGHNT and CDR2 as YYREEE (reference sequence). The CDR3: CASSLGTPGGNQPQHF. CDR3 bases: TGTGCCAGCAGCTTGGGGACGCCAGGGGGCAATCAGCCCCAGCATTTT.

This chain uses TRBV7-8 with TRBJ2-7; 7 bases are a match to TRBD2. V was pared by 2 bases and J by 3 bases, with 7 bases of the junction left unmatched. Germline V gene sequence: CDR1 SGHVS, CDR2 FQNEAQ. This CDR3 contains 15 residues. This chain's CDR3 is CASSLRQGGDYEQYF. For the CDR3, the DNA is TGTGCCAGCAGCTTACGGCAGGGAGGGGACTACGAGCAGTACTTC.

This sequence joins TRBV2 and TRBJ1-1; D not certain. The CDR3 length is 11 residues. Per germline, CDR1 SNHLY and CDR2 FYNNEI. Trimming shortened V by 7 bases and J by 7 bases, and 10 bases separated the two germline ends. CDR3 in DNA: TGTGCCAGCACTTTGGCCCATGAAGCTTTCTTT. Encoded protein: CASTLAHEAFF.

This clone was counted once. As DNA, the CDR3 is TGTGCCAGCAGTTTATGGGGTCGCTACGAGCAGTACTTC. Its translation is CASSLWGRYEQYF. The chain carries TRBV28 and TRBJ2-7, with D unresolved. V dropped 0 bases and J dropped 3 bases, with 6 bases sitting between them. The CDR3 length is 13 residues. Germline values: CDR1 MDHEN, CDR2 SYDVKM.

The chain joins TRBV10-3 to TRBJ2-2, with D possibly matching TRBD2 (5 bases). V lost 8 bases and J lost 5, with 15 bases in between. The length of the CDR3 is 14 residues. CDR1 is ENHRY and CDR2 is SYGVKD in the germline V gene. In DNA form, the CDR3 reads TGTGCCATCGCGGCAGACACGGGAACCGGGGAGCTGTTTTTT. Translated, it gives CAIAADTGTGELFF.

The chain couples TRBV7-2 to TRBJ2-7, with D unresolved. Trimming took 4 bases from V and 8 from J, leaving 9 bases between them. CDR1 SGHTA and CDR2 FQGNSA come from the germline V gene. This CDR3 has 11 residues. CDR3 sequence (DNA): TGTGCCAGCAGCTCGAGTACGCAGCAGTACTTC. It specifies CASSSSTQQYF.